The T cell receptor beta chain described here comes from a study of shared T cell receptors in the human thymus. Germline CDR1 reads MDHEN; CDR2 reads SYDVKM. CDR3 length: 15 residues. Deletions cut 5 bases from V and 7 bases from J, with 18 bases between. Here immunoSEQ multiplex PCR was the method, and the copy in TCRdb shows in-frame clones only, minus some. Of approximately 660,000 clones in the sample, more than 75% were seen once. This sample was also put to use in a study of human thymus T cells. As that report states: The thymus was resected at corrective cardiac surgery. Thymic and blood repertoires appeared to carry a bias in their V and J gene usage.

The source of this sequence is a boy less than two years old with a congenital heart defect. V and J are TRBV28 and TRBJ2-1, with a weak D call TRBD1 (6 bases). Sequenced sample: thymocytes. CDR3 loop: CASSKQGTFLNEQFF. CDR3 nucleotide sequence: TGTGCCAGCAGTAAACAGGGAACATTCCTTAATGAGCAGTTCTTC.